This TCR beta chain emerged from a study of patients and donors after allogeneic stem cell transplantation. Germline V gene data show CDR1 as SGHRS and CDR2 as YFSETQ. V gave up 4 bases and J gave up 2 bases, with 21 bases separating them. The CDR3 consists of 18 residues. This clonotype was seen a few times. Each CDR3 protein gets one entry after TCRdb re-called the RT-PCR reads with MiXCR. The table lists over 150,000 distinct CDR3 sequences, 40% to 45% of them singletons, with 33% in the top ten. This TCR was recovered from a human donor who was either an allogeneic HSCT recipient or a stem cell or donor lymphocyte infusion donor (not recorded which). It is not recorded whose cells these are; they may come from a transplant donor. This chain links TRBV5-1 with TRBJ2-2, with D perhaps given as TRBD1 or TRBD2 (5 bases each). Sequenced material: blood, either unsorted or a sorted T cell fraction (not recorded which). The CDR3 nucleotides read TGCGCCAGCAGCCTAATCCTCCTGGAGAGGGGTAACACCGGGGAGCTGTTTTTT. Translating gives CASSLILLERGNTGELFF.